The following is a T cell receptor beta chain sequence with its context. What it recognizes is unknown. The sample belongs to a study of shared clonotypes between healthy human individuals. Study context: The people who gave samples were two women and three men aged 18 to 49.

Sorted subsets were amplified in replicate PCRs using around 200 ng DNA, approximately 30,000 T cell genomes. This table comes from immunoSEQ multiplex PCR, and its TCRdb copy is limited to in-frame clones, with some not included. In the table there are about 640,000 clones, around 72% of which are singletons. CDR1 and CDR2 from the germline V gene are SGDLS and YYNGEE. Trimming removed 5 bases from V and 3 bases from J; junction bases left unmatched: 8. The CDR3 runs to 14 residues. The study's findings and limits: Collection of samples was limited to blood; tissue repertoires likely differ.

Sequencing input: memory CD4+ T cells sorted from blood. Subset here: CD45RA-negative fraction. This sequence originates from a woman in her twenties or thirties in good health. The gene calls are TRBV9 and TRBJ2-7; 7 positions match TRBD2. CDR3 in DNA: TGTGCCAGCAGGGGGAACGGGAGGCTCTACGAGCAGTACTTC. Amino acids: CASRGNGRLYEQYF.